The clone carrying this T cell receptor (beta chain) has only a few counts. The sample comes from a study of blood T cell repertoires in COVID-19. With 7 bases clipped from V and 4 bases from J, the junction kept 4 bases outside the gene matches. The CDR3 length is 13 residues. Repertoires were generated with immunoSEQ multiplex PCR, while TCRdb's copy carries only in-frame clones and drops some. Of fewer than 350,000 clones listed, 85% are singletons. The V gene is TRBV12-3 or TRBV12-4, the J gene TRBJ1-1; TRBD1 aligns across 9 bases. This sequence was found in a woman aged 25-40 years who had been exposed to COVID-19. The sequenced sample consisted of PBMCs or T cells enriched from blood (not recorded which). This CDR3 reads CASILQGATEAFF. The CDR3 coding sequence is TGTGCCAGCATCCTACAGGGGGCCACTGAAGCTTTCTTT.